The clone carrying this T cell receptor (beta chain) was detected only once. This specimen comes from a study of T cell repertoires in ileal Crohn's disease. The method was immunoSEQ multiplex PCR; TCRdb's version includes in-frame clones alone and lacks a portion of them. In the table there are 11,000 to 15,000 clones, 84% of which are singletons. V dropped 10 bases and J dropped 6 bases, with 20 bases sitting between them. The CDR3 spans 14 residues. The V gene's germline CDR1 is MRHNA and CDR2 SNTAGT. The sequenced sample was ileal tissue. The clonotype originates from an adult with Crohn's disease. This chain uses TRBV6-4 with TRBJ2-3; D may be TRBD2 (5 bases). In DNA, the CDR3 is TGTGCCACCGTTCCGGGGTACATTATGGATACGCAGTATTTT. As protein: CATVPGYIMDTQYF.